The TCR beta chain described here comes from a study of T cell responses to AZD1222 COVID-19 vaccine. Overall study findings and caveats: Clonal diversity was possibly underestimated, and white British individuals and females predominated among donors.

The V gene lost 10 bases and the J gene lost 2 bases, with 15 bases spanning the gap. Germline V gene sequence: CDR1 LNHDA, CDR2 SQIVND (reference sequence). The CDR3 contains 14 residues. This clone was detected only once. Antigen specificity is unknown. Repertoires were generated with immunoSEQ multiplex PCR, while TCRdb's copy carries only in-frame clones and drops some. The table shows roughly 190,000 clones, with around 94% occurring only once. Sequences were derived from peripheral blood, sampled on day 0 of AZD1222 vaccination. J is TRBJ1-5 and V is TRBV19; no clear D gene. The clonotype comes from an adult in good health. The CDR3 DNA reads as TGTGCCACTACCCCGGGCACCGGCAATCAGCCCCAGCATTTT. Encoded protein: CATTPGTGNQPQHF.